Here is one T cell receptor (beta chain) with its context. This sample was included in a study of blood T cell repertoires in COVID-19. Background on the study: T cells, B-cell-depleted T cells, or PBMCs supplied cDNA or gDNA.

Method: immunoSEQ multiplex PCR; TCRdb's copy keeps in-frame clones and lacks some. Of 43,000 or so clones in the sample, roughly 89% are singletons; the top ten hold 8.4%. The source is a man in his sixties with active COVID-19. The specimen sequenced was peripheral blood.

The DNA for the CDR3 is TGTGCCAGCAGTTACTCGGAGCGGGGCAATGAGCAGTTCTTC. Amino acid sequence: CASSYSERGNEQFF. J is TRBJ2-1 and V is TRBV6-2 or TRBV6-3, with 7 positions matching TRBD2. The germline CDR1 and CDR2 sequences are MNHEY and SVGEGT. The CDR3 covers 14 residues. After removal of 0 bases from V and 6 bases from J, the junction contained 2 bases not matched to a gene.